Below, 5 T cell receptor beta chains from the same sample are listed, as sequenced in a study of naive and memory T cell subsets. Two oligonucleotides, mixed equimolar, formed the beta constant-region primer covering TRBC1 and TRBC2. TCRdb processed the UMI-ligation and nested PCR reads anew with MiXCR; each CDR3 protein has one entry. The data hold approximately 140,000 distinct CDR3 sequences, with about a sixth observed a single time. Material: naive CD4+ T cells from blood. These receptors were collected from a human donor in good health.

The V call is TRBV3-1, the J call TRBJ2-4, with TRBD1 matching over 9 bases. Per the germline V gene, CDR1 is LGHDT and CDR2 is YNNKEL (reference sequence). V dropped 3 bases and J dropped 7; count of bases not matched to a gene: 4. The CDR3 is 14 amino acids. The CDR3 spells CASSQGTGSNIQYF. CDR3 coding DNA: TGTGCCAGCAGCCAGGGGACAGGGTCGAACATTCAGTACTTC.

The J gene is TRBJ2-7, the V gene TRBV28, with D possibly TRBD2 on 5 matching bases. The CDR3 length is 15 residues. Per the germline V gene, CDR1 is MDHEN and CDR2 is SYDVKM. V dropped 7 bases and J dropped 2 bases, with 18 bases sitting between them. CDR3 amino acids: CASTPGNQRAYEQYF. CDR3 bases: TGTGCCAGCACCCCCGGGAATCAGCGAGCCTACGAGCAGTACTTC.

This chain connects TRBV4-1 to TRBJ2-2, with 10 bases lining up with TRBD1. Looked up from germline, CDR1 is MGHRA and CDR2 is YSYEKL. The CDR3 length is 18 residues. The V gene end was trimmed by 1 base and the J gene end by 5 bases; junction bases not matched to a gene: 10. CDR3 DNA: TGCGCCAGCAGCCAAGGTCCAGGGACAGGGGCACCGACCGGGGAGCTGTTTTTT. It encodes CASSQGPGTGAPTGELFF.

This clonotype was seen many times. The CDR3 DNA is TGCGCCAGCAGCCAAGAACTGGGGGGGTACGAGCAGTACTTC. This codes for CASSQELGGYEQYF. V gene TRBV4-1 combines with J gene TRBJ2-7, with TRBD2 matching 7 bases. The J segment lost 4 bases and the V segment lost 0 bases, leaving 3 bases of the junction unmatched. Germline CDR1 is MGHRA and CDR2 is YSYEKL. This CDR3 comprises 14 residues.

The J gene is TRBJ1-6, the V gene TRBV28; tentative D call: TRBD1 (6 bases). CDR3 size: 14 residues. CDR1 MDHEN and CDR2 SYDVKM come from the germline V gene. V was shortened by 5 bases and J by 7 bases, with 12 bases between the two germline ends. The CDR3 spells CASSRRGKNSPLHF. CDR3 coding DNA: TGTGCCAGCAGTCGCAGGGGTAAGAATTCACCCCTCCACTTT.